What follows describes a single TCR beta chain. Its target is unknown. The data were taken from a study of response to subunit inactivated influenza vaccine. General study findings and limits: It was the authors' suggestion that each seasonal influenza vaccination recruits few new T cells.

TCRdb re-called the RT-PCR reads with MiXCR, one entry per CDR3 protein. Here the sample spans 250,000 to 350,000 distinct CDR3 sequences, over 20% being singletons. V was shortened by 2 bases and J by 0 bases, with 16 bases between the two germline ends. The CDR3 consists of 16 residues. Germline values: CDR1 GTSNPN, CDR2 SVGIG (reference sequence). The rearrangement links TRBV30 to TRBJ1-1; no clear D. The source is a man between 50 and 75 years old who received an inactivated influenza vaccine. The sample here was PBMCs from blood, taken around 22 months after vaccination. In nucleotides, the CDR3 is TGTGCCTGGAGTTATTTTGGTTACGGCTTGAACACTGAAGCTTTCTTT. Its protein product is CAWSYFGYGLNTEAFF.